One and the same sample provided the 27 T cell receptor beta chains below, sequenced in a study of CD8 T cells in ankylosing spondylitis (TCRdb year 2017). Library construction relied on 5' RACE. The sample was run on an Illumina HiSeq 2500. TCRdb reanalyzed the raw reads on its own, using fastp at Q25 for trimming and MiXCR for clone calling, and kept in-frame beta chains. All rows with the same CDR3 protein become a single entry with the most common DNA and genes. Across this sample there are 200,000 to 300,000 distinct CDR3 sequences, with 7.5% to 9% seen only once. Of the sample, about 6.8% is held by the ten largest clones. The sequenced sample consisted of blood, either unsorted or a sorted T cell fraction (not recorded which). These TCRs come from a male donor with ankylosing spondylitis or in good health (not recorded which).

This clonotype was seen ten or more times. The chain has TRBV12-3 or TRBV12-4 and TRBJ1-6, with 9 bases identical to TRBD1. Trimming took 6 bases from V and 5 from J; bases not matched to a gene: 5. This CDR3 region has 15 residues. CDR3 in amino acids: CASSRTGAHNSPLHF. CDR3 coding DNA: TGTGCCAGCAGCCGGACAGGGGCACATAATTCACCCCTCCACTTT.

This clonotype was counted ten times or more. This sequence joins TRBV19 and TRBJ1-1; 9 bases are a match to TRBD1. CDR3 length: 14 residues. J was trimmed by 6 bases and V by 6 bases; bases with no gene match: 8. CDR1 LNHDA and CDR2 SQIVND come from the germline V gene (reference sequence). The CDR3 DNA is TGTGCCAGTAGAAGAACAGGGGGCTCGGCTGAAGCTTTCTTT. It encodes CASRRTGGSAEAFF.

This clonotype showed up many times. V gene TRBV27 combines with J gene TRBJ1-2; 10 nucleotides match TRBD1. The ends lost 3 bases at V and 8 bases at J; junction bases unmatched: 3. The CDR3 sequence is 13 residues long. Germline V gene lookup returns CDR1 MNHEY and CDR2 SMNVEV (reference sequence). The CDR3 nucleotides read TGTGCCAGCAGTTTTGGACAGGGGGTCGGCTACACCTTC. Protein: CASSFGQGVGYTF.

This clonotype was seen repeatedly, ten times or more. The V call is TRBV4-3, the J call TRBJ2-6; D gene unclear. Trimming removed 0 bases from V and 0 bases from J, with 12 bases in between. The CDR3 length is 18 residues. The V gene's germline CDR1 is LGHNA and CDR2 YSLEER. CDR3 sequence (DNA): TGCGCCAGCAGCCAAGACGTCAGTTCCTACTCTGGGGCCAACGTCCTGACTTTC. Protein sequence: CASSQDVSSYSGANVLTF.

There are many counts of this clonotype. The chain joins TRBV5-1 to TRBJ2-3; tentatively, D is TRBD1 (6 bases). This CDR3 is built from 15 residues. V lost 1 base to trimming and J lost 5 bases, with 14 bases between them. CDR1 and CDR2 (germline): SGHRS, YFSETQ. The CDR3 sequence is CASSLTGNSGDTQYF. The DNA of the CDR3 is TGCGCCAGCAGCTTGACAGGGAATTCAGGAGATACGCAGTATTTT.

This clonotype was counted ten times or more. The chain has TRBV3-1 and TRBJ2-2; tentative D call: TRBD2 (6 bases). V was pared by 0 bases and J by 6 bases, with 14 bases between. The CDR3 length is 16 residues. The germline CDR1 and CDR2 sequences are LGHDT and YNNKEL (reference sequence). Here the CDR3 reads CASSQDTGAVPGELFF. CDR3 sequence (DNA): TGTGCCAGCAGCCAAGATACGGGAGCGGTCCCCGGGGAGCTGTTTTTT.

This clonotype was counted at least ten times. The chain is built from TRBV10-3 and TRBJ2-1, with 11 bases that match TRBD2. This CDR3 region has 16 residues. Trimming removed 6 bases from V and 4 bases from J; junction bases left unmatched: 8. Per the germline V gene, CDR1 is ENHRY and CDR2 is SYGVKD. CDR3 DNA: TGTGCCATCAGGGACAATAGCGGGAGGGAGTACAATGAGCAGTTCTTC. Translating it yields CAIRDNSGREYNEQFF.

This clonotype was recorded at least ten times. The chain recombines TRBV6-2 or TRBV6-3 with TRBJ2-1; 11 bases fit TRBD2. This CDR3 is built from 16 residues. Germline V gene lookup returns CDR1 MNHEY and CDR2 SVGEGT. The V gene end was trimmed by 5 bases and the J gene end by 8 bases; junction bases not matched to a gene: 11. The CDR3 loop reads CASSTVLAGDVDEQFF. In nucleotides, the CDR3 is TGTGCCAGCAGTACGGTACTAGCGGGGGACGTTGATGAGCAGTTCTTC.

This clonotype has a count of ten or more. The chain combines TRBV6-5 with TRBJ2-7; D is ambiguous. The CDR3 covers 14 residues. The germline V gene has CDR1 MNHEY and CDR2 SVGAGI. V was cut by 0 bases and J by 6 bases, with 12 bases left in between. CDR3: CASSYSGKGSEQYF. In DNA form, the CDR3 reads TGTGCCAGCAGTTACTCAGGCAAGGGTAGCGAGCAGTACTTC.

This clonotype was counted many times. The chain couples TRBV19 to TRBJ2-2; D gene uncertain. Looked up from germline, CDR1 is LNHDA and CDR2 is SQIVND (reference sequence). V was pared by 4 bases and J by 6 bases, with 6 bases between. The CDR3 is 12 amino acids. The CDR3 reads CASSREAGELFF. The CDR3 DNA is TGTGCCAGTAGTAGAGAGGCCGGGGAGCTGTTTTTT.

This clonotype was observed many times. The CDR3 bases are TGCGCCAGCAGCTTGGACCATGGACAGGATCACACAGATACGCAGTATTTT. It yields the protein CASSLDHGQDHTDTQYF. The V and J genes are TRBV5-1 and TRBJ2-3; 7 bases are shared with TRBD1. CDR3 length: 17 residues. The V segment lost 0 bases and the J segment 2 bases; nucleotides outside the gene matches: 9. Germline loops: CDR1 SGHRS, CDR2 YFSETQ.

This clonotype was detected a few times. J is TRBJ1-1 and V is TRBV12-3 or TRBV12-4, with D uncertain. This CDR3 spans 15 amino acids. Trimming took off 1 base at V and 3 bases at J, with 12 bases between the two ends. CDR3 nucleotides: TGTGCCAGCAGTTTAGTGGGCTCAATGCACACTGAAGCTTTCTTT. Amino acids: CASSLVGSMHTEAFF.

This sequence joins TRBV6-1 and TRBJ1-5; D unresolved. CDR3 length: 19 residues. Trimming removed 4 bases from V and 5 bases from J, with 27 bases in between. Germline-derived CDR1 and CDR2 are MNHNS and SASEGT. The CDR3 sequence is CASSAGEELHSNQYQPQHF. The CDR3 nucleotides read TGTGCCAGCAGTGCCGGAGAGGAGTTACATAGCAATCAATATCAGCCCCAGCATTTT.

There are many counts of this clonotype. For the CDR3, the DNA is TGTGCCAGCAGCTCCCCGGAGGGACTAGCATTGGATACGCAGTATTTT. It translates to CASSSPEGLALDTQYF. V gene TRBV11-2 combines with J gene TRBJ2-3; 9 bases fit TRBD2. J gave up 6 bases and V 4 bases, and 11 bases lay outside the gene matches. Germline CDR1 reads SGHAT; CDR2 reads FQNNGV. The CDR3 is made up of 16 amino acids. Supplemented by reference TRBV11-2 and TRBJ2-3, the full variable domain reads EAGVAQSPRYKIIEKRQSVAFWCNPISGHATLYWYQQILGQGPKLLIQFQNNGVVDDSQLPKDRFSAERLKGVDSTLKIQPAKLEDSAVYLCASSSPEGLALDTQYFGPGTRLTVL.

Many counts were recorded for this clonotype. The rearrangement links TRBV27 to TRBJ2-2; 9 nucleotides align to TRBD1. Unmatched junction bases numbered 8, after V lost 5 bases and J lost 4 bases. CDR1 and CDR2 (germline): MNHEY, SMNVEV (reference sequence). The CDR3 spans 16 residues. CDR3: CASSPTGGEGTGELFF. The CDR3 nucleotides are TGTGCCAGCAGTCCCACAGGGGGCGAGGGCACCGGGGAGCTGTTTTTT.

This clonotype was detected only a few times. This sequence joins TRBV7-3 and TRBJ2-1; D perhaps matches TRBD2 (6 bases). CDR1 is SGHTA, CDR2 FQGTGA, per germline. Trimming took 2 bases from V and 8 from J, leaving 7 bases between them. The CDR3 sequence is 12 residues long. In DNA, the CDR3 is TGTGCCAGCAGCTTAGGGAGGCATGAGCAGTTCTTC. The encoded protein is CASSLGRHEQFF.

This clonotype was counted at least ten times. The CDR3 spells CASSLGEPGYEQYF. For the CDR3, the DNA is TGCGCCAGCAGCTTGGGAGAACCGGGCTACGAGCAGTACTTC. The genes are TRBV5-1 and TRBJ2-7, with D hard to call. CDR1 and CDR2 (germline): SGHRS, YFSETQ. The V end was cut by 0 bases, the J end by 3 bases, with 10 bases between. The length of the CDR3 is 14 residues. Drawing the rest from reference TRBV5-1 and TRBJ2-7, the complete variable domain is KAGVTQTPRYLIKTRGQQVTLSCSPISGHRSVSWYQQTPGQGLQFLFEYFSETQRNKGNFPGRFSGRQFSNSRSEMNVSTLELGDSALYLCASSLGEPGYEQYFGPGTRLTVT.

This clonotype was detected a few times. The chain joins TRBV7-2 to TRBJ2-3; D gene unclear. The germline V gene encodes CDR1 SGHTA and CDR2 FQGNSA. The V end lost 6 bases, the J end lost 4 bases, and 5 bases lay between the germline ends. There are 11 residues in the CDR3. CDR3 DNA: TGTGCCAGCAGAACCGCAGATACGCAGTATTTT. Protein: CASRTADTQYF.

In its sample, this clonotype was seen many times. The chain uses TRBV6-1 and TRBJ1-1, with D hard to call. Germline assignment: CDR1 MNHNS and CDR2 SASEGT. The CDR3 covers 14 residues. Trimming removed 5 bases from V and 4 bases from J, with 14 bases in between. The CDR3 coding sequence is TGTGCCAGCAGTCAAACGTGGCAGAGCACTGAAGCTTTCTTT. Amino acid sequence: CASSQTWQSTEAFF.

This clonotype showed up many times. This chain uses TRBV15 with TRBJ1-2; 8 bases map to TRBD1. With V trimmed by 0 bases and J by 7 bases, 10 bases remained unmatched. Germline-derived CDR1 and CDR2 are LNHNV and YYDKDF (reference sequence). This CDR3 comprises 16 residues. The CDR3 loop reads CATSRDPLDRVTGYTF. CDR3 in DNA: TGTGCCACCAGCAGAGATCCCCTGGACAGGGTCACTGGCTACACCTTC.

This clonotype has ten or more counts. The chain employs TRBV12-3 or TRBV12-4 and TRBJ1-1, with D unclear. The CDR3 covers 13 residues. Trimming removed 6 bases at V and 1 base at J, with 9 bases between. The CDR3 reads CASSLNWNTEAFF. The DNA for the CDR3 is TGTGCCAGCAGCCTAAATTGGAACACTGAAGCTTTCTTT.

This clonotype was seen only a few times. The chain links TRBV29-1 to TRBJ1-2, with TRBD1 matching 7 bases. The CDR3 is 13 residues long. Germline V lookup: CDR1 SQVTM, CDR2 ANQGSEA. Trimming at V came to 6 bases and at J to 2 bases, leaving 6 bases not matched to a gene. The CDR3 DNA follows: TGCAGCGTCGCGGGACAGATGAACTATGGCTACACCTTC. This gives the protein CSVAGQMNYGYTF.

This clonotype was observed many times. CDR3 loop: CSAHQGMYSYEQYF. CDR3 DNA: TGCAGTGCCCACCAGGGAATGTACTCCTACGAGCAGTACTTC. The V and J genes are TRBV20-1 and TRBJ2-7; D possibly corresponds to TRBD1 (5 bases). V lost 6 bases to trimming and J lost 0 bases, with 15 bases between them. The CDR3 is 14 amino acids. Germline loops: CDR1 DFQATT, CDR2 SNEGSKA (reference sequence).

The sample holds many counts of this clonotype. The chain couples TRBV20-1 to TRBJ2-7, with a tentative D call TRBD2 (5 bases). The V end was cut by 1 base, the J end by 3 bases, with 10 bases between. The germline CDR1 and CDR2 sequences are DFQATT and SNEGSKA (reference sequence). This CDR3 comprises 13 residues. The CDR3 nucleotides are TGCAGTGCTAGAGGTTTTGCGGGCTACGAGCAGTACTTC. This codes for CSARGFAGYEQYF.

This chain uses TRBV6-1 with TRBJ1-2, with D perhaps TRBD1 (5 bases). From germline, CDR1 is MNHNS and CDR2 SASEGT. Between the trimmed V and J ends, which lost 3 bases and 5 bases, there was a span of 16 bases. This CDR3 is 15 amino acids long. The CDR3 sequence is CASSERAGTEYGYTF. CDR3 coding DNA: TGTGCCAGCAGTGAGCGGGCCGGGACGGAGTATGGCTACACCTTC.

The CDR3 loop is CASSMDRTGGVNIQYF. Written as DNA, the CDR3 is TGTGCCAGTAGTATGGACCGGACAGGGGGAGTGAACATTCAGTACTTC. The chain joins TRBV19 to TRBJ2-4; TRBD1 aligns across 10 bases. The junction had 9 bases not matched to a gene; V was cut back by 3 bases and J by 7 bases. From germline, CDR1 is LNHDA and CDR2 SQIVND (reference sequence). The CDR3 contains 16 residues.

This clonotype was recorded a few times. This sequence joins TRBV7-9 and TRBJ1-5; D remains unclear. The CDR3 is made up of 14 amino acids. V shed 8 bases and J shed 7 bases, with 18 bases lying between them. Germline CDR1 is SEHNR and CDR2 is FQNEAQ (reference sequence). CDR3 nucleotides: TGTGCCAGCGCTACTGACCGGGGAGACCAGCCCCAGCATTTT. It translates to CASATDRGDQPQHF.